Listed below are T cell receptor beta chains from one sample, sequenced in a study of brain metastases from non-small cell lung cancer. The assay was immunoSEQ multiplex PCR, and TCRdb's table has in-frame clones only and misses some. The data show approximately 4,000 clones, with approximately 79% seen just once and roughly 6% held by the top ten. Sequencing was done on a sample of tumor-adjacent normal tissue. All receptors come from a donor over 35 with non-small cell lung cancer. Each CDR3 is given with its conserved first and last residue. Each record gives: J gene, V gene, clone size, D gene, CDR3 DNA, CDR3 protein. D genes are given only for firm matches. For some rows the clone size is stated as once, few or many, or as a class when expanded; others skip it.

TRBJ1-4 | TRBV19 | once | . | TGTGCCAGTAGTATAAAGGGGACGCTAACTAATGAAAAACTGTTTTTT | CASSIKGTLTNEKLFF
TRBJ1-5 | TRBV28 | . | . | TGTGCCAGCAGTTCGGACGGAAACAATCAGCCCCAGCATTTT | CASSSDGNNQPQHF
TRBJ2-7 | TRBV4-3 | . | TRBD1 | TGCGCCAGCAGCCAAACAGGGGGGCTGGGGGAGCAGTACTTC | CASSQTGGLGEQYF
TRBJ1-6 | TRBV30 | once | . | TGTGCCTGGAGTGTAGATATCGAATCACTCCTCCACTTT | CAWSVDIESLLHF
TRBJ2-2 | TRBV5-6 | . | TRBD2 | TGTGCCAGCAGCTTGGATACTAGCGGGTGGACCGGGGAGCTGTTTTTT | CASSLDTSGWTGELFF
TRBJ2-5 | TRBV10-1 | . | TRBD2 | TGCGCCAGCAGTCAGGGACTAGCGGGAGGACAAGAGACCCAGTACTTC | CASSQGLAGGQETQYF
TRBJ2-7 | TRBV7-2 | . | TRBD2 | TGTGCCAGCAGCCTCAGCGGGAGCTCCTACGAGCAGTACTTC | CASSLSGSSYEQYF
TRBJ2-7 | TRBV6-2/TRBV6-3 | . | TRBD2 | TGTGCCAGCAGTTACCGGGGGGATTCCTACGAGCAGTACTTC | CASSYRGDSYEQYF
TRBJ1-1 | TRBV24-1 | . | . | TGTGCCACCAGTACTGGGGGCTCCCGAGCTTTCTTT | CATSTGGSRAFF
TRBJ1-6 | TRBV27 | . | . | TGTGCCAGCAGTTTAGGAGGTGCGGGCGTCCCCAATTCACCCCTCCACTTT | CASSLGGAGVPNSPLHF
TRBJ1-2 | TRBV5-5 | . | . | TGTGCCAGCAGCTTTGAAGAGACAGTACCCTATGGCTATACCTTC | CASSFEETVPYGYTF
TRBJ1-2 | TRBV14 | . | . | TGTGCCAGCAGCCAAGATCAGGGGCACTACACCTTC | CASSQDQGHYTF
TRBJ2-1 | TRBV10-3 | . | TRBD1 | TGTGCCATCAGGGGAGGACAGGGTATAAATGAGCAGTTCTTC | CAIRGGQGINEQFF
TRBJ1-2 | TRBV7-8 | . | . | TGTGCCAGCAGCTTAGGCGGCGATGGCTACACCTTC | CASSLGGDGYTF
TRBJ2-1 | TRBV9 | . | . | TGTGCCAGCAGCGTAACCAATTACTACAATGAGCAGTTCTTC | CASSVTNYYNEQFF
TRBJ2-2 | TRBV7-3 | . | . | TGTGCCAGCAGCCTGGACAGAAAAGGGGAGCTGTTTTTT | CASSLDRKGELFF
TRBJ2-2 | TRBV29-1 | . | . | TGCAGCGTCCCACGCTACGGGGCGAACACCGGGGAGCTGTTTTTT | CSVPRYGANTGELFF
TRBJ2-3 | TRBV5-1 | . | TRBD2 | TGCGCCAGCAGCTACGGAGGACTAGGTTCAGATACGCAGTATTTT | CASSYGGLGSDTQYF
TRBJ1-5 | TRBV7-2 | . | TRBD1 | TGTGCCAGCAGCTCCAACCCGGGACAGGGGGCTTTAAGCAATCAGCCCCAGCATTTT | CASSSNPGQGALSNQPQHF
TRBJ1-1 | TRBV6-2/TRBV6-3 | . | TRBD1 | TGTGCCAGCAGCCCGGACAGGACAGCCACTGAAGCTTTCTTT | CASSPDRTATEAFF
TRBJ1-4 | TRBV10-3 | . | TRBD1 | TGTGCCATCAGTGACCCCACAGGGGGCGATGAAAAACTGTTTTTT | CAISDPTGGDEKLFF
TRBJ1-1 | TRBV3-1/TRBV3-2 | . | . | TGTGCCAGCAGCCAAGGGGGCCCGAACACTGAAGCTTTCTTT | CASSQGGPNTEAFF
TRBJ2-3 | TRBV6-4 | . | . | TGTGCCAGCAGTGACTCGACCAAGGGTTTCCCAGATACGCAGTATTTT | CASSDSTKGFPDTQYF
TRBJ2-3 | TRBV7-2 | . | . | TGTGCCAGCAGCTTAGCTCCGGGGTTCACAGATACGCAGTATTTT | CASSLAPGFTDTQYF
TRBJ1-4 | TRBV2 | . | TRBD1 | TGTGCCAGCAGCGGCAACAGGGGGAGGGAAAAACTGTTTTTT | CASSGNRGREKLFF
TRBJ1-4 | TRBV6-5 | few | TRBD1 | TGTGCCAGTGAGCCGGGACAGTTTAATGAAAAACTGTTTTTT | CASEPGQFNEKLFF
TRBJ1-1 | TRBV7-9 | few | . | TGTGCCAGCAGCTCATACGGGACGTACACTGAAGCTTTCTTT | CASSSYGTYTEAFF
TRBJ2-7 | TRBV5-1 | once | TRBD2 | TGCGCCAGCAGCAGGACTAGCGGGAACGAGCAGTACTTC | CASSRTSGNEQYF
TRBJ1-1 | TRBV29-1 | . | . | TGCAGCGTTTTCCAGGGAGGGCGAGCTTTCTTT | CSVFQGGRAFF
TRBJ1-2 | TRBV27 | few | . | TGTGCCAGCAGTCCAGGAGGGGACTATGGCTACACCTTC | CASSPGGDYGYTF
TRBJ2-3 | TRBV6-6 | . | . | TGTGCCAGCAGTTATTTAGCGGTTAACACAGATACGCAGTATTTT | CASSYLAVNTDTQYF
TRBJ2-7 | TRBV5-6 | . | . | TGTGCCAGCAGCTTGACTAGCAGAGCCTACGAGCAGTACTTC | CASSLTSRAYEQYF
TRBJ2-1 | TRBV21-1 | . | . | TGTGCCAGCATTGTACAGGGCTCCTACAATGAGCAGTTCTTC | CASIVQGSYNEQFF
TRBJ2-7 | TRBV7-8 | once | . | TGTGCCAGCAGCCCAAGAGCGGGTTCCTTCTACGAGCAGTACTTC | CASSPRAGSFYEQYF
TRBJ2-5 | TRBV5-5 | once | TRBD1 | TGTGCCAGCAGCTTACAGGGGAACCAAGAGACCCAGTACTTC | CASSLQGNQETQYF
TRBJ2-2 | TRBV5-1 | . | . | TGCGCCAGCAGCTTAGAAGAGAACACCGGGGAGCTGTTTTTT | CASSLEENTGELFF
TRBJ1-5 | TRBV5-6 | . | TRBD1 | TGTGCCAGCAGCTTAGGGCAGGGGGCAACAAGCAATCAGCCCCAGCATTTT | CASSLGQGATSNQPQHF
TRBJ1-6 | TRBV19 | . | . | TGTGCCAGTAGTACTCGGGTCGGGAATTCACCCCTCCACTTT | CASSTRVGNSPLHF
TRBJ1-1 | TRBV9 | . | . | TGTGCCAGCAGGGCTTTTATGGAGGACACTGAAGCTTTCTTT | CASRAFMEDTEAFF
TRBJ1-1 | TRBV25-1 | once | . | TGTGCCAGCATTGAATGGATCCCCCCTGAAGCTTTCTTT | CASIEWIPPEAFF
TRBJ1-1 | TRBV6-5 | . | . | TGTGCCAGCAGCCCCTACCTGGACAACACTGAAGCTTTCTTT | CASSPYLDNTEAFF
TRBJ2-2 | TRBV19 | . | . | TGTGCCAGTAGTATAAGAGGGATTATAGGGGAGCTGTTTTTT | CASSIRGIIGELFF
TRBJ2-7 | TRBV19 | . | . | TGTGCCAGTAGTCCCCAGCGCCTCACAGGGAGCGAGCAGTACTTC | CASSPQRLTGSEQYF
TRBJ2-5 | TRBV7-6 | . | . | TGTGCCAGCAGCTTAGGACAGCGAGAGACCCAGTACTTC | CASSLGQRETQYF